These T cell receptor beta chains were read from a single sample in a study of blood T cell repertoires in COVID-19. Only in-frame clones appear in the TCRdb table, and some are missing; sequencing was by immunoSEQ multiplex PCR. The data contain 35,000 to 50,000 clones, around 85% of them singletons. Sequences were obtained from peripheral blood. The receptors were gathered from a man in his fifties or sixties with acute or convalescent COVID-19. Both conserved end residues are part of each CDR3. Each record gives: D gene, clone size, V gene, J gene, CDR3 protein, CDR3 DNA. The D gene is left open where the match is weak. Part of the rows lack a size; the others show once, few, many or a class for expanded clones.

d_call: -
clone_size: -
v_call: TRBV7-9
j_call: TRBJ1-1
cdr3_aa: CASSFPGGVNTEAFF
cdr3_nt: TGTGCCAGCAGCTTTCCGGGAGGCGTGAACACTGAAGCTTTCTTT

d_call: -
clone_size: few
v_call: TRBV18
j_call: TRBJ1-5
cdr3_aa: CASSPETGNQPQHF
cdr3_nt: TGTGCCAGCTCACCAGAGACCGGGAATCAGCCCCAGCATTTT

d_call: -
clone_size: -
v_call: TRBV19
j_call: TRBJ1-1
cdr3_aa: CASSIGRGDEAFF
cdr3_nt: TGTGCCAGTAGTATCGGGCGGGGGGATGAAGCTTTCTTT

d_call: TRBD2
clone_size: -
v_call: TRBV9
j_call: TRBJ2-1
cdr3_aa: CASSATWTSDLINEQFF
cdr3_nt: TGTGCCAGCAGCGCAACCTGGACTAGCGACTTGATCAATGAGCAGTTCTTC

d_call: -
clone_size: few
v_call: TRBV7-6
j_call: TRBJ1-2
cdr3_aa: CASSLVRTVNYGYTF
cdr3_nt: TGTGCCAGCAGCCTCGTACGGACAGTTAACTATGGCTACACCTTC

d_call: TRBD2
clone_size: -
v_call: TRBV6-5
j_call: TRBJ2-1
cdr3_aa: CANRLAGGYNEQFF
cdr3_nt: TGTGCCAACCGACTAGCGGGGGGTTACAATGAGCAGTTCTTC

d_call: TRBD2
clone_size: -
v_call: TRBV7-9
j_call: TRBJ2-5
cdr3_aa: CASSRLAGEGETQYF
cdr3_nt: TGTGCCAGCAGCCGCTTAGCGGGAGAGGGGGAGACCCAGTACTTC

d_call: -
clone_size: -
v_call: TRBV5-1
j_call: TRBJ2-7
cdr3_aa: CASSLLGGSPHEQYF
cdr3_nt: TGCGCCAGCAGCTTGCTCGGGGGAAGTCCCCACGAGCAGTACTTC

d_call: TRBD1
clone_size: few
v_call: TRBV5-6
j_call: TRBJ1-5
cdr3_aa: CASSRTGGLGNQPQHF
cdr3_nt: TGTGCCAGCAGCCGTACAGGGGGCCTGGGCAATCAGCCCCAGCATTTT

d_call: TRBD1
clone_size: once
v_call: TRBV11-1
j_call: TRBJ2-1
cdr3_aa: CASSLGQGSAEQFF
cdr3_nt: TGTGCCAGCAGCCTGGGACAGGGGTCCGCTGAGCAGTTCTTC

d_call: -
clone_size: -
v_call: TRBV12-3/TRBV12-4
j_call: TRBJ1-2
cdr3_aa: CASSDFSGVGYTF
cdr3_nt: TGTGCCAGCAGTGATTTTTCGGGGGTCGGCTACACCTTC

d_call: TRBD1
clone_size: once
v_call: TRBV3-1/TRBV3-2
j_call: TRBJ2-7
cdr3_aa: CASSRQGIYEQYF
cdr3_nt: TGTGCCAGCAGCCGACAGGGGATCTACGAGCAGTACTTC

d_call: -
clone_size: -
v_call: TRBV4-1
j_call: TRBJ1-4
cdr3_aa: CASASGGAGEKLFF
cdr3_nt: TGCGCCAGCGCCTCGGGGGGAGCAGGTGAAAAACTGTTTTTT

d_call: -
clone_size: -
v_call: TRBV6-5
j_call: TRBJ2-2
cdr3_aa: CASSLTGELFF
cdr3_nt: TGTGCCAGCAGTCTGACCGGGGAGCTGTTTTTT